This is a list of T cell receptor beta chains from one sample in a study of pediatric ulcerative colitis. Measured with immunoSEQ multiplex PCR; TCRdb has only the in-frame clones, and not every one. The data hold tens of thousands of clones, with about 87% observed a single time. What was sequenced was blood. Source of these receptors: a boy aged 10-17 years who was a control in a study of pediatric ulcerative colitis. The CDR3 runs from the conserved cysteine through the conserved F or W.

>TRBV10-1
CASSESLTGVETQYF
>TRBV7-3
CASSLGQGAGTEAFF
>TRBV6-4
CASSDSVAGTDTQYF
>TRBV7-2
CASSLGLWAGDGVDNEQFF
>TRBV11-3
CASSPSGTSYEQYF
>TRBV5-8
CASSWWEKTYEEQYF
>TRBV7-2
CASSLASGGVDEQFF
>TRBV7-3
CASSPGQGVNEQFF
>TRBV19
CASSIDVMYYQPQHF
>TRBV29-1
CSARQTEAFF
>TRBV15
CATSRDLADTQYF
>TRBV6-6
CASSPNRVYEQYF
>TRBV2
CASRPLPGQLMNTEAFF
>TRBV4-1
CASSQVGRGEKLFF
>TRBV28
CASRGQPTNYGYTF
>TRBV9
CASSVARRSGNYNEQFF
>TRBV5-1
CASSFPAGAGETQYF
>TRBV2
CARGPGETQYF
>TRBV2
CASSVGQRRLNTEAFF
>TRBV6-5
CASSYSGGELTDTQYF
>TRBV19
CASKRTEQYYGYTF
>TRBV28
CASRGQTPHF
>TRBV10-3
CAISESRETLLNTGELFF
>TRBV19
CASSMEQGWNSPLHF
>TRBV7-9
CASSEDRQGFSDGYTF
>TRBV5-4
CASSLRLAGGPRTDTQYF
>TRBV4-2
CASSAPENEQFF
>TRBV15
CATSRDHRGDGELFF
>TRBV19
CASSPGRQETQYF
>TRBV7-9
CASSLENYEKLFF
>TRBV5-4
CASSQGGAAYEQYF
>TRBV5-6
CASRWGQSNSPLHF
>TRBV18
CASSPPGKGTGSSGNTIYF
>TRBV11-2
CASSSVRGARAKNIQYF
>TRBV4-1
CASSQRLAGSHYEQYF
>TRBV29-1
CSGTGQGVETQYF
>TRBV27
CASSLGTGKLNTGELFF
>TRBV11-3
CASSPSTWEGKNTEAFF
>TRBV27
CASSLWSYSITDTQYF
>TRBV9
CASSADLATTDTQYF
>TRBV5-1
CASSLSGQDIYGYTF
>TRBV19
CASSFYGQNTEAFF
>TRBV11-3
CASSRSGNNNEQFF
>TRBV7-2
CASSLYYEQYF
>TRBV19
CASIPPGGNEQFF
>TRBV6-5
CASSYRGVNTQYF
>TRBV11-2
CASSYTGENTDTQYF
>TRBV25-1
CASSTAGSGANVLTF
>TRBV9
CASSVHGSGGFGELFF
>TRBV5-1
CASSLVLYRSQASSYEQYF
>TRBV19
CASSIVAGTGEQYF
>TRBV28
CASSSPDRNTEAFF
>TRBV14
CASSQDLVRETQYF